This record looks at one TCR beta chain sequence and its context. Antigen specificity is unknown. In germline, CDR1 is SQVTM, CDR2 ANQGSEA. Trimming pared 4 bases from V and 7 bases from J, leaving 16 bases between. This CDR3 spans 13 amino acids. Treatment given: oral pan-JAK inhibitor, 5-10 mg twice daily. The sample originates from a study of CD8+ T cells in alopecia areata. Study results and caveats: Tofacitinib yielded significantly lower scalp clonality and fewer expanded CD8+ clones among the top 100.

Sequencing used cDNA as its template, made by extracting RNA and reverse transcribing it. Data came from immunoSEQ multiplex PCR; TCRdb stores just in-frame clones and leaves some out. The table records about 220,000 clones, under 75% of them present only once. The chain employs TRBV29-1 and TRBJ1-1; D remains unclear. The material was CD4+ T cells sorted from blood, obtained at week 4, from a patient treated with tofacitinib. The sequence derives from a human donor with alopecia areata. The CDR3 DNA is TGCAGCGTTGTGAAGGGTCCAGACATTGAAGCTTTCTTT. Amino acid sequence: CSVVKGPDIEAFF.